Listed here are 6 T cell receptor beta chains from one sample, sequenced in a study of T cells expressing NK-cell markers. Each CDR3 protein gets one entry in TCRdb, which reprocessed the 5' RACE reads and gives no DNA. This specimen shows about 260,000 distinct CDR3 sequences; the ten leading clones hold around 0.4%. The sequenced sample was blood T cells: a sorted CD56 or NKG2C T cell subset, CD4+ or CD8+ T cells, or bulk PBMC T cells (not recorded which). The source is a man between 18 and 29 years old in good health.

V usage is TRBV11-2 and J usage is TRBJ1-5; the TCRdb D gene call, TRBD1, has no DNA to confirm it. This CDR3 contains 15 residues. Germline CDR1 is SGHAT and CDR2 is FQNNGV. CDR3 sequence reads: CASSLSPGGNQPQHF.

The CDR3 sequence is CASTASGTRARTGANVLTF. This chain joins TRBV19 and TRBJ2-6; as DNA is missing, the TRBD1 call by TCRdb cannot be tested. Germline CDR1 LNHDA, CDR2 SQIVND (reference sequence). The CDR3 has 19 residues. The variable domain in full, with the rest retrieved from reference TRBV19 and TRBJ2-6, is DGGITQSPKYLFRKEGQNVTLSCEQNLNHDAMYWYRQDPGQGLRLIYYSQIVNDFQKGDIAEGYSVSREKKESFPLTVTSAQKNPTAFYLCASTASGTRARTGANVLTFGAGSRLTVL.

This chain uses TRBV11-2 with TRBJ1-5; TCRdb picks TRBD1, but there is no DNA to check that call. Germline CDR1 is SGHAT and CDR2 is FQNNGV. This CDR3 comprises 13 residues. The CDR3 here is CASGQGDDQPQHF.

The rearrangement links TRBV5-1 to TRBJ2-7; TCRdb's D gene call, TRBD1, goes unchecked for lack of DNA. The CDR3 extends over 16 amino acids. Germline lookup yields CDR1 SGHRS and CDR2 YFSETQ. The CDR3 region is CASSFSGGPGAYEQYF.

This chain joins TRBV19 and TRBJ1-5; the D call from TCRdb, TRBD1, cannot be confirmed without DNA. The CDR3 contains 13 residues. Germline lookup yields CDR1 LNHDA and CDR2 SQIVND (reference sequence). The CDR3 region is CASIGVRNQPQHF. The whole variable domain, filled in from reference TRBV19 and TRBJ1-5, reads DGGITQSPKYLFRKEGQNVTLSCEQNLNHDAMYWYRQDPGQGLRLIYYSQIVNDFQKGDIAEGYSVSREKKESFPLTVTSAQKNPTAFYLCASIGVRNQPQHFGDGTRLSIL.

The rearrangement links TRBV12-3 or TRBV12-4 to TRBJ2-7; TCRdb's assignment of TRBD1 cannot be checked, as there is no DNA. The CDR3 is 14 amino acids. The chain's CDR3 is CASSTPNDIGEQYF.